Below are 10 T cell receptor beta chains sequenced from a single sample in a study of T cell responses to AZD1222 COVID-19 vaccine. Generated by immunoSEQ multiplex PCR, the TCRdb table keeps only in-frame clones and is missing some. The sample has about 97,000 clones, 70% to 90% seen once. This specimen was peripheral blood, taken on day 0 of AZD1222 vaccination. All receptors derive from an adult in good health.

The rearrangement uses TRBV9 and TRBJ2-7, with 8 positions matching TRBD2. Per germline, CDR1 SGDLS and CDR2 YYNGEE. V trimming: 3 bases; J trimming: 6 bases; junction bases outside the gene matches: 8. The CDR3 has 14 residues. The CDR3 spells CASSALGLAREQYF. Here the CDR3 DNA reads TGTGCCAGCAGCGCCCTAGGACTAGCCCGCGAGCAGTACTTC.

The chain uses TRBV15 and TRBJ2-5; 10 bases are shared with TRBD1. The germline CDR1 and CDR2 sequences are LNHNV and YYDKDF (reference sequence). This CDR3 is built from 16 residues. V dropped 1 base and J dropped 6; count of bases not matched to a gene: 8. The CDR3 sequence: CATSRVSGQGEKTQYF. The CDR3, as DNA: TGTGCCACCAGCAGAGTTTCAGGACAGGGGGAAAAGACCCAGTACTTC.

The V gene is TRBV11-2, the J gene TRBJ1-2; D not certain. The CDR3 has 14 residues. The germline V gene encodes CDR1 SGHAT and CDR2 FQNNGV. Deletions cut 4 bases from V and 4 bases from J, with 13 bases between. This CDR3 is CASSSGASLYGYTF. As DNA, the CDR3 is TGTGCCAGCAGCTCCGGCGCCAGCCTCTATGGCTACACCTTC.

This clone occurred once. The gene calls are TRBV30 and TRBJ1-2; 10 bases are shared with TRBD1. J was trimmed by 3 bases and V by 3 bases; bases with no gene match: 7. Germline CDR1 GTSNPN, CDR2 SVGIG (reference sequence). CDR3 length equals 15 residues. CDR3 sequence (DNA): TGTGCCTGGAGGGGACAGGGGTTAAACGACTATGGCTACACCTTC. It specifies CAWRGQGLNDYGYTF.

V and J are TRBV9 and TRBJ1-3; D is uncertain. V was trimmed by 3 bases and J by 2 bases, leaving 15 bases between them. Germline V gene lookup returns CDR1 SGDLS and CDR2 YYNGEE. The CDR3 covers 16 residues. In DNA, the CDR3 is TGTGCCAGCAGCGCAGGCGGAGGAGCTCCTGGAAACACCATATATTTT. This encodes CASSAGGGAPGNTIYF.

This chain uses TRBV6-2 or TRBV6-3 with TRBJ2-7; no definite D call. The CDR3 length is 13 residues. Trimming stripped 0 bases from V and 1 base from J, with 4 bases between. Germline V lookup: CDR1 MNHEY, CDR2 SVGEGT. The DNA for the CDR3 is TGTGCCAGCAGTTACTCCAGGTCCTACGAGCAGTACTTC. Its protein product is CASSYSRSYEQYF.

The chain carries TRBV4-1 and TRBJ2-2, with no clear D. Trimming cost V 2 bases and J 3 bases, with 7 bases left between them. The germline V gene encodes CDR1 MGHRA and CDR2 YSYEKL. CDR3 length equals 14 residues. CDR3 amino acids: CASSQSMYTGELFF. The DNA of the CDR3 is TGCGCCAGCAGCCAAAGTATGTACACCGGGGAGCTGTTTTTT.

V usage is TRBV18 and J usage is TRBJ1-1; possible D gene TRBD1, 5 bases. V lost 8 bases, J lost 3 bases, and 22 bases lay in between. The CDR3 is 16 residues long. Looked up from germline, CDR1 is KGHSH and CDR2 is LQKENI. CDR3 nucleotides: TGTGCCAGCCGTACGTCTCGAGGGGCGACGGACACTGAAGCTTTCTTT. This encodes CASRTSRGATDTEAFF.

The chain is built from TRBV6-5 and TRBJ1-2; a weak D match, TRBD1 (5 bases). Germline V gene data show CDR1 as MNHEY and CDR2 as SVGAGI. CDR3 size: 12 residues. Trimming took off 8 bases at V and 8 bases at J, with 15 bases between the two ends. CDR3 amino acids: CASSTGVRGYTF. The CDR3 region has the DNA TGTGCCAGCTCCACAGGCGTGAGGGGCTACACCTTC.

In its sample, this clone was seen a few times. Other DNA sequences in the same sample also yield this CDR3. The chain couples TRBV7-2 to TRBJ2-5; D is tentatively TRBD1 or TRBD2 (5 bases each). This CDR3 region has 15 residues. CDR1 SGHTA and CDR2 FQGNSA come from the germline V gene. Trimming cost V 2 bases and J 2 bases, with 12 bases left between them. The CDR3 region has the DNA TGTGCCAGCAGCTTAAGGGGCGGAGGACAAGAGACCCAGTACTTC. It specifies CASSLRGGGQETQYF.